One TCR beta chain is described in this entry. This clonotype has a count of ten or more. Its cognate antigen has yet to be identified. Base qualities are missing; no much larger clone stands one base away. The data originate from a study of response to subunit inactivated influenza vaccine (dated by TCRdb to between 2018 and 2020). With respect to the entire study: Deep quantitative profiling of the T cell receptor repertoire was used in the study to follow responses to a trivalent subunit inactivated influenza vaccine. General conclusions and limits of the study: According to the authors, only a limited number of new T cells may be recruited by each seasonal influenza vaccination.

Library construction relied on RT-PCR. The reads were generated on an Illumina HiSeq 2500. TCRdb redid the processing of the public reads, applying fastp at Q25 and MiXCR, and retained in-frame beta chains. Each CDR3 protein appears once, grouped with its most common genes and DNA. A total of 500,000 or so distinct CDR3 sequences appear in this sample, over 9.5% of them only once. The top ten clones comprise more than 10% of the sample. Relative to germline, V is 3 bases shorter and J is 11 bases shorter, with 14 bases between their ends. The CDR3 covers 14 residues, taking in both the cysteine and the phenylalanine. Just the 42-base CDR3 DNA is kept, in frame starting at base 1. The time point label here, explained by the study, means: approximately 47 days after influenza vaccine administration.

The TCR sequence derives from a man over 45 who received an inactivated influenza vaccine. Donor details come from another sample of the same person, matched by shared clones. This material consisted of PBMCs from blood, taken more than 35 days after vaccination. Recombination joined TRBV12-3 or TRBV12-4 with TRBJ1-6; TRBD1 could be the D gene, as 5 bases match. At the DNA level, the sequence is TGTGCCAGCAGTTTCGGGACCCAAATGCCACCCCTCCACTTT. Its product reads: CASSFGTQMPPLHF.